These 2 T cell receptor beta chains were all obtained from the same sample, sequenced in a study of T-cell reconstitution after alpha-beta-depleted transplantation in children (dated by TCRdb to 2016 to 2018). The library was generated by PCR. Instrument on record: Illumina HiSeq 2500. TCR libraries were prepared with molecular barcoding, using unique molecular identifiers to normalize TCRbeta repertoire quantification. TCRdb reworked the public reads: Q25 trimming with fastp, MiXCR clone assembly, productive beta chains retained. Rows with a matching CDR3 protein are joined into one entry that keeps the most common DNA and genes. Within this sample are around 450,000 distinct CDR3 sequences, with 8% to 11% of them counted one time only. In total, the top ten clones hold about 2.1% of the sample. The treatment or condition label on this specimen signifies: allogeneic hematopoietic cell transplantation with graft depleted of TCRalphabeta T cells and CD19 B cells.

The source material was PBMCs, sampled before TCRalphabeta/CD19-depleted stem cell transplant. The receptors come from a child younger than 10 with inherited bone marrow failure, due to receive a stem cell transplant.

This clonotype was seen a handful of times. The chain combines TRBV3-1 with TRBJ1-1; 7 bases map to TRBD1. The J segment lost 10 bases and the V segment lost 4 bases, leaving 12 bases of the junction unmatched. CDR3 length: 14 amino acids. CDR1 LGHDT and CDR2 YNNKEL come from the germline V gene (reference sequence). CDR3: CASSRDSQRFRAFF. CDR3 bases: TGTGCCAGCAGCCGGGACAGTCAAAGATTCAGAGCTTTCTTT.

This clonotype turned up a few times. V usage is TRBV12-3 or TRBV12-4 and J usage is TRBJ2-2, with TRBD2 matching 7 bases. CDR3 length: 19 amino acids. With 3 bases clipped from V and 0 bases from J, the junction kept 13 bases outside the gene matches. This chain's CDR3 is CASSFYGRGGLANTGELFF. In DNA form, the CDR3 reads TGTGCCAGCAGTTTCTACGGCCGCGGGGGACTCGCGAACACCGGGGAGCTGTTTTTT.